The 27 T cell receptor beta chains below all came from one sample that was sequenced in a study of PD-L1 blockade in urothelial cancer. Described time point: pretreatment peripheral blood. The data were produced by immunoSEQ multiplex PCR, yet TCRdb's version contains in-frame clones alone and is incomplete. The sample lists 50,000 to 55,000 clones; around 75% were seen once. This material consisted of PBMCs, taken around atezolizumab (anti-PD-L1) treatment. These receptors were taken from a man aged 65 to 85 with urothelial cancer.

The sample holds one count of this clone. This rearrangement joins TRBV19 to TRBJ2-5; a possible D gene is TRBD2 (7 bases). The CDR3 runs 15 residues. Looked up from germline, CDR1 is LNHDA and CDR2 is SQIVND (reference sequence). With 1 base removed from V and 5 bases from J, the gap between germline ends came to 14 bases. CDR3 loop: CASSIAAGEGETQYF. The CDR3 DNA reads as TGTGCCAGTAGTATAGCGGCAGGGGAGGGGGAGACCCAGTACTTC.

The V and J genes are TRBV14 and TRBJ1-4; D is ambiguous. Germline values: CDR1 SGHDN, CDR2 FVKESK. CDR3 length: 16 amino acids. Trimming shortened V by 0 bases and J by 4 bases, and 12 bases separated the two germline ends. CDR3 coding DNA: TGTGCCAGCAGCCAAGATCTCAGCGCCTTTAATGAAAAACTGTTTTTT. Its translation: CASSQDLSAFNEKLFF.

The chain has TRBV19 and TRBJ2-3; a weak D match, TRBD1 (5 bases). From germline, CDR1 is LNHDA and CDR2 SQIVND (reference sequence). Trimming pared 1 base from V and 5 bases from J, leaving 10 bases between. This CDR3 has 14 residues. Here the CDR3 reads CASSIGAGQDTQYF. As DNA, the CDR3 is TGTGCCAGTAGTATAGGGGCAGGGCAAGATACGCAGTATTTT.

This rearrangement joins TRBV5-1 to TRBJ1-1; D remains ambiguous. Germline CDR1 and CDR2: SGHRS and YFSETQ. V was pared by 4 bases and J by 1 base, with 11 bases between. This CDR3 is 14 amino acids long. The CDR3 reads CASSPGRANTEAFF. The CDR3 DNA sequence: TGCGCCAGCAGCCCGGGGAGGGCGAACACTGAAGCTTTCTTT.

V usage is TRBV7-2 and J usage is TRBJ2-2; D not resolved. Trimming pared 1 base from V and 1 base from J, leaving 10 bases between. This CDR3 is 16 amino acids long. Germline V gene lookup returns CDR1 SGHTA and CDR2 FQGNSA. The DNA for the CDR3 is TGTGCCAGCAGCTTAGTGTCTGCAGAGAACACCGGGGAGCTGTTTTTT. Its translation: CASSLVSAENTGELFF.

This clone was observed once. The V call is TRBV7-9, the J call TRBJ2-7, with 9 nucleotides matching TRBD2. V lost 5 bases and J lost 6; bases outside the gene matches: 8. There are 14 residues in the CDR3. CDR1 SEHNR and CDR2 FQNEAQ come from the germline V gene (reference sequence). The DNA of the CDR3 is TGTGCCAGCAGCCAATATAGCGGGAGTGTCGAGCAGTACTTC. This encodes CASSQYSGSVEQYF. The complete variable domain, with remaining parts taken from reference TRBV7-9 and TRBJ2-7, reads DTGVSQNPRHKITKRGQNVTFRCDPISEHNRLYWYRQTLGQGPEFLTYFQNEAQLEKSRLLSDRFSAERPKGSFSTLEIQRTEQGDSAMYLCASSQYSGSVEQYFGPGTRLTVT.

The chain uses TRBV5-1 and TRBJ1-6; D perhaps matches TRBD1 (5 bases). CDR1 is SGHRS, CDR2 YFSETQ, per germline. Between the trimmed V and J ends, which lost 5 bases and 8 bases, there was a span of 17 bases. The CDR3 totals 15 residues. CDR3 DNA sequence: TGCGCCAGCAGGCCTCGGCCGGGGGGGGATTCACCCCTCCACTTT. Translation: CASRPRPGGDSPLHF.

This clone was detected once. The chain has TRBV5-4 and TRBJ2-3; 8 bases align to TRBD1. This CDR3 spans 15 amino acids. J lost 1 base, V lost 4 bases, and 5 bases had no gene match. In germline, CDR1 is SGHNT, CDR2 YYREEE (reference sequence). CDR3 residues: CASSPQGGGTDTQYF. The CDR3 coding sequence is TGTGCCAGCAGCCCACAGGGGGGAGGCACAGATACGCAGTATTTT. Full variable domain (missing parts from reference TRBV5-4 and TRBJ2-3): ETGVTQSPTHLIKTRGQQVTLRCSSQSGHNTVSWYQQALGQGPQFIFQYYREEENGRGNFPPRFSGLQFPNYSSELNVNALELDDSALYLCASSPQGGGTDTQYFGPGTRLTVL.

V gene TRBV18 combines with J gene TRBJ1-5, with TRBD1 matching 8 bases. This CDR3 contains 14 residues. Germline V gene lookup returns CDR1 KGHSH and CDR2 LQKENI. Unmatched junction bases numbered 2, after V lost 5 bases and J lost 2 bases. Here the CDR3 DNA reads TGTGCCAGCTCAGAACAGGGGGGCAATCAGCCCCAGCATTTT. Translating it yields CASSEQGGNQPQHF.

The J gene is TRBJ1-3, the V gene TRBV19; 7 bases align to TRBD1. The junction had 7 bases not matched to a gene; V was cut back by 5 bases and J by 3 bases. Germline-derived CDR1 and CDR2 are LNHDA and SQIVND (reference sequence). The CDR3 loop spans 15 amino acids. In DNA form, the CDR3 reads TGTGCCAGTAGTTCCCGGGACAGAAATGGAAACACCATATATTTT. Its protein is CASSSRDRNGNTIYF.

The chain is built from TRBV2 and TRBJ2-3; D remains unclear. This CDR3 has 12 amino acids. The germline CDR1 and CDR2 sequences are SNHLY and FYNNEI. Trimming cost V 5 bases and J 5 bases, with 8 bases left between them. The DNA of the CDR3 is TGTGCCAGCAGTCTCCGAGGAGATACGCAGTATTTT. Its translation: CASSLRGDTQYF.

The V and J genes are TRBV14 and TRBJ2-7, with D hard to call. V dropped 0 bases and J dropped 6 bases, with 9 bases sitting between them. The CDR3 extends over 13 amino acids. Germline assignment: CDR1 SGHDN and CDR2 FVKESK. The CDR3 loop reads CASSQDLRSEQYF. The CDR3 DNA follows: TGTGCCAGCAGCCAAGATCTCCGTTCCGAGCAGTACTTC.

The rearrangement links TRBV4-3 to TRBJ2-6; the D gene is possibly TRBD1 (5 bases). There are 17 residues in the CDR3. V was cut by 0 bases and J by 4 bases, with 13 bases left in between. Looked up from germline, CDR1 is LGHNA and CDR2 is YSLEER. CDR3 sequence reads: CASSQDLQGSGANVLTF. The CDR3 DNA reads TGCGCCAGCAGCCAAGATCTCCAGGGTTCCGGGGCCAACGTCCTGACTTTC.

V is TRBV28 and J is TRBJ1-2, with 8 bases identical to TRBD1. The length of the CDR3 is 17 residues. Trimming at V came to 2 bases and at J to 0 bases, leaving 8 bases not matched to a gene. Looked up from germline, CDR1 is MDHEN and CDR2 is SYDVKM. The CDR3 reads CASSLGGQTGANYGYTF. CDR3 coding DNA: TGTGCCAGCAGTTTAGGGGGTCAGACAGGGGCTAACTATGGCTACACCTTC.

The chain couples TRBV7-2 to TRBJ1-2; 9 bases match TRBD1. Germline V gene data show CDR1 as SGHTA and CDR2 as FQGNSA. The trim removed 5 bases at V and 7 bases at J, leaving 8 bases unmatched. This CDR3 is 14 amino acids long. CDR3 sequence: CASSPGQGSAGYTF. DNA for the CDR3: TGTGCCAGCAGCCCCGGACAGGGGTCGGCTGGCTACACCTTC.

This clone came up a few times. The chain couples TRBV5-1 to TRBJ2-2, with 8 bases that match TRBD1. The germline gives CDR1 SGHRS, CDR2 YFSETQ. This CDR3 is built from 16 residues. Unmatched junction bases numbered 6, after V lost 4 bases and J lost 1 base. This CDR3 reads CASSPGTGLNTGELFF. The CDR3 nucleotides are TGCGCCAGCAGCCCGGGGACAGGATTGAACACCGGGGAGCTGTTTTTT.

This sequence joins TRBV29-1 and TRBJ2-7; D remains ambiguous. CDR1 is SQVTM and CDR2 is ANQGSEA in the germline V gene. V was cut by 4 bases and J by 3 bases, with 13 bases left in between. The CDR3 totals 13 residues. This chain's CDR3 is CSVGGRGLYEQYF. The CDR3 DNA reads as TGCAGCGTTGGCGGCAGAGGTCTCTACGAGCAGTACTTC.

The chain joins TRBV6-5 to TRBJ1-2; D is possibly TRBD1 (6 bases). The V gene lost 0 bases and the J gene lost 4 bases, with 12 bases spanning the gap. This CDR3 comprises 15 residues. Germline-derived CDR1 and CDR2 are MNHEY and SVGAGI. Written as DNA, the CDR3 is TGTGCCAGCAGTTACTCGACTTCAGGGGCCTATGGCTACACCTTC. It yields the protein CASSYSTSGAYGYTF.

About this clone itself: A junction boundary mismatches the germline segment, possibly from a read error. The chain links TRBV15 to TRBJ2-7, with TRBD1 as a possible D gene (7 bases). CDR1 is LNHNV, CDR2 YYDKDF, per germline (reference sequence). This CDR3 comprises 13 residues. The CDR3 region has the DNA TGTGCCACCGGCAGGGGGGCCTCCTACGAGCAGTACTTC. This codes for CATGRGASYEQYF.

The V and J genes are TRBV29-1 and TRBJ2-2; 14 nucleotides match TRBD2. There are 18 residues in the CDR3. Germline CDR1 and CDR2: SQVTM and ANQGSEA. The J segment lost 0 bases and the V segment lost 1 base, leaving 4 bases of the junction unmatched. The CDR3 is CSVEAGTSGGPNTGELFF. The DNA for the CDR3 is TGCAGCGTTGAAGCGGGGACTAGCGGGGGCCCGAACACCGGGGAGCTGTTTTTT.

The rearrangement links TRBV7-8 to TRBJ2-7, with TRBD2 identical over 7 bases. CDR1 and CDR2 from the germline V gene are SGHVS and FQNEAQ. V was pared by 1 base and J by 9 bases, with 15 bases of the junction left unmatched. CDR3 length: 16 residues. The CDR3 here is CASSLVERESESGQYF. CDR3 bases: TGTGCCAGCAGCTTAGTGGAGCGGGAATCTGAGTCTGGGCAGTACTTC. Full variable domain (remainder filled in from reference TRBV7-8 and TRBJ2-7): GAGVSQSPRYKVAKRGQDVALRCDPISGHVSLFWYQQALGQGPEFLTYFQNEAQLDKSGLPSDRFFAERPEGSVSTLKIQRTQQEDSAVYLCASSLVERESESGQYFGPGTRLTVT.

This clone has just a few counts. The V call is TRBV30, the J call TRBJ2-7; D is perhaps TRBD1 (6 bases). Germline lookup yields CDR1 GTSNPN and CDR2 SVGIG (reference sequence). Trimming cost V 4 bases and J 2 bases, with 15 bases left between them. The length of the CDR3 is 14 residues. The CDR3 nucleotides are TGTGCCTGGATCCGCCCAGGGGTGACCTACGAGCAGTACTTC. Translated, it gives CAWIRPGVTYEQYF.

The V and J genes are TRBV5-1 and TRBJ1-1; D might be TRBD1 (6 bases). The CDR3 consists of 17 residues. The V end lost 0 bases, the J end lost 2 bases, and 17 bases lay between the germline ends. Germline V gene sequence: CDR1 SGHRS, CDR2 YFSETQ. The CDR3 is CASSLVGSRTVNTEAFF. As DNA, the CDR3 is TGCGCCAGCAGCTTGGTGGGTTCCCGGACAGTCAACACTGAAGCTTTCTTT.

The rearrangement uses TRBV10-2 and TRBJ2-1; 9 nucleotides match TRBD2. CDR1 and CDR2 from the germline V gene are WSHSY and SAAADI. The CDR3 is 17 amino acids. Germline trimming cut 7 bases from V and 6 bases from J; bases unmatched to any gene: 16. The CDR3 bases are TGCGCCAGCACCAGGTTGGCGGGGGGGCCTTCGGGCAATGAGCAGTTCTTC. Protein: CASTRLAGGPSGNEQFF.

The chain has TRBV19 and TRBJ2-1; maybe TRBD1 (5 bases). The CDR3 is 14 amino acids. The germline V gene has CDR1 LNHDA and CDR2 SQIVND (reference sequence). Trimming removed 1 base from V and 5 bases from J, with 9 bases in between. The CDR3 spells CASSIGRQNNEQFF. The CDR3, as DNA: TGTGCCAGTAGTATAGGTCGACAGAACAATGAGCAGTTCTTC.

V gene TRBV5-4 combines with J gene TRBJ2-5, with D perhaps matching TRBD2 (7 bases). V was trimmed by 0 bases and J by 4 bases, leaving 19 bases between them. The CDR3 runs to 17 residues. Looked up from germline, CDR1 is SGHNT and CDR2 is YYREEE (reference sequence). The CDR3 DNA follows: TGTGCCAGCAGCTTGGCCAAGGGGGGGGCCGTCCGAGAGACCCAGTACTTC. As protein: CASSLAKGGAVRETQYF.

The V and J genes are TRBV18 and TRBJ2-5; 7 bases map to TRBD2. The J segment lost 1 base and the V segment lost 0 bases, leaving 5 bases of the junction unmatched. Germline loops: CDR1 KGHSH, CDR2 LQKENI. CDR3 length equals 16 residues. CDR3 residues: CASSPPGGGRQETQYF. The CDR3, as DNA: TGTGCCAGCTCACCACCGGGGGGGGGTCGCCAAGAGACCCAGTACTTC. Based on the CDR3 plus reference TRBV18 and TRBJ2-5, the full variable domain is NAGVMQNPRHLVRRRGQEARLRCSPMKGHSHVYWYRQLPEEGLKFMVYLQKENIIDESGMPKERFSAEFPKEGPSILRIQQVVRGDSAAYFCASSPPGGGRQETQYFGPGTRLLVL.